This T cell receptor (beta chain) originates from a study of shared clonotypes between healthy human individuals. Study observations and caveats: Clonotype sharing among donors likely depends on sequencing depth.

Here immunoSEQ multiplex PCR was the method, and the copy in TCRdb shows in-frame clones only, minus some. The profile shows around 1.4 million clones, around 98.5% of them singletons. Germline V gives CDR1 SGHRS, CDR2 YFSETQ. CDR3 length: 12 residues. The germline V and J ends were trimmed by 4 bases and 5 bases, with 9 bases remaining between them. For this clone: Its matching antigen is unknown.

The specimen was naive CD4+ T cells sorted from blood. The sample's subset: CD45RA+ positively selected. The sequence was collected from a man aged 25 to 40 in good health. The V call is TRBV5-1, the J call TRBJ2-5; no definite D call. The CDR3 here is CASSQLHETQYF. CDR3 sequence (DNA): TGCGCCAGCAGCCAACTCCATGAGACCCAGTACTTC.